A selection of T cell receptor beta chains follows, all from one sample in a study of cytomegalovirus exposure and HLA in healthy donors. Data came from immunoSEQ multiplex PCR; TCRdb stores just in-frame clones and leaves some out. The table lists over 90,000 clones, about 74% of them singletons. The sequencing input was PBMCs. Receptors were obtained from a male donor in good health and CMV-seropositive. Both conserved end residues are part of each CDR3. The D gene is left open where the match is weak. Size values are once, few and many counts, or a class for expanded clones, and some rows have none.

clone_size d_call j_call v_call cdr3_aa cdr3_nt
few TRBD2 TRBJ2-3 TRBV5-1 CASSIAGEYTDTQYF TGCGCCAGCAGCATAGCGGGAGAGTACACAGATACGCAGTATTTT
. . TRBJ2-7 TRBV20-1 CSVRRGWEQYF TGCAGTGTCCGAAGAGGTTGGGAGCAGTACTTC
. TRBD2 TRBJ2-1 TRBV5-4 CASTSGTSVYNEQFF TGTGCCAGCACCTCGGGGACTAGCGTGTACAATGAGCAGTTCTTC
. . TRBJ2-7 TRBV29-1 CSVQTISYEQYF TGCAGCGTTCAAACTATCTCCTACGAGCAGTACTTC
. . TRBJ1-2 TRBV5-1 CASTVAGYYGYTF TGCGCCAGCACCGTGGCGGGCTACTATGGCTACACCTTC
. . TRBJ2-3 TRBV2 CASSESGRTDTQYF TGTGCCAGCAGTGAGTCAGGGAGGACAGATACGCAGTATTTT
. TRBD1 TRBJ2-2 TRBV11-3 CASSLRTTGANTGELFF TGTGCCAGCAGCTTGCGCACGACAGGGGCGAACACCGGGGAGCTGTTTTTT
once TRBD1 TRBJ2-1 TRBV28 CASNLDRDPYNEQFF TGTGCCAGCAACCTGGACAGGGACCCCTACAATGAGCAGTTCTTC
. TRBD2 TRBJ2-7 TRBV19 CASRRTSDHEQYF TGTGCCAGTAGACGGACTAGCGATCACGAGCAGTACTTC
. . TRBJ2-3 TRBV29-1 CSDRDKLTDTQYF TGCAGCGACAGGGACAAACTCACAGATACGCAGTATTTT
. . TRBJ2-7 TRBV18 CASSPPGTYEQYF TGTGCCAGCTCACCCCCCGGGACCTACGAGCAGTACTTC
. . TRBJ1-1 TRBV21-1 CASSKAKTKNTEAFF TGTGCCAGCAGCAAAGCGAAGACAAAGAACACTGAAGCTTTCTTT
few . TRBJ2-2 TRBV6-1 CASSVYEAANTGELFF TGTGCCAGCAGTGTGTATGAAGCGGCGAACACCGGGGAGCTGTTTTTT
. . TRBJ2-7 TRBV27 CASSLFGASYEQYF TGTGCCAGCAGTTTGTTCGGTGCCTCCTACGAGCAGTACTTC
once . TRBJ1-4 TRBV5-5 CASSLGQGWEKLFF TGTGCCAGCAGCTTGGGGCAGGGTTGGGAAAAACTGTTTTTT
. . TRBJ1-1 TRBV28 CASSFTGIEEAFF TGTGCCAGCAGTTTCACAGGGATTGAAGAAGCTTTCTTT
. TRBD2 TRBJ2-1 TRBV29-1 CSVGTSGSQGEQFF TGCAGCGTTGGAACTAGCGGGAGTCAGGGTGAGCAGTTCTTC
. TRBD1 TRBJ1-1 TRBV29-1 CSIIRDRTEAFF TGCAGCATTATCCGGGACAGGACTGAAGCTTTCTTT
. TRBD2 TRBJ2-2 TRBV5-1 CASSALTSLVNTGELFF TGCGCCAGCAGCGCCCTGACTAGCCTGGTGAACACCGGGGAGCTGTTTTTT
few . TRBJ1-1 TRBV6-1 CASSEAPRGYGEAFF TGTGCCAGCAGTGAAGCCCCCAGGGGATACGGTGAAGCTTTCTTT
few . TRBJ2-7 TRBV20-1 CSARRGYEQYF TGCAGTGCTAGACGGGGTTACGAGCAGTACTTC
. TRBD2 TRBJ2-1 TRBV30 CAWTPGAGAAYNEQFF TGTGCCTGGACCCCTGGTGCGGGAGCAGCCTACAATGAGCAGTTCTTC
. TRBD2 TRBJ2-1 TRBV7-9 CSSSLTSGRRNEQFF TGTTCCAGCAGCCTCACTAGCGGGAGGCGCAATGAGCAGTTCTTC
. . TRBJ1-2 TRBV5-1 CASSLAAEGGYTF TGCGCCAGCAGCTTGGCAGCGGAGGGTGGCTACACCTTC
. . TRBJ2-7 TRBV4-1 CASSQGPQGRREQYF TGCGCCAGCAGCCAAGGCCCCCAGGGGCGCCGCGAGCAGTACTTC
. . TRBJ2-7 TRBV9 CASSGQASYEQYF TGTGCCAGCAGCGGACAGGCCTCCTACGAGCAGTACTTC
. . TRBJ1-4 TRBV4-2 CASRATAQNEKLFF TGTGCCAGCAGGGCGACAGCTCAGAATGAAAAACTGTTTTTT
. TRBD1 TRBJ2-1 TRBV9 CASGQGSSYNEQFF TGTGCCTCCGGACAGGGGAGCTCCTACAATGAGCAGTTCTTC
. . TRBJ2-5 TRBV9 CASSASLVLQETQYF TGTGCCAGCAGCGCTAGTTTGGTGCTTCAAGAGACCCAGTACTTC
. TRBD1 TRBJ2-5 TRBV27 CASSRRFGTGGRETQYF TGTGCCAGCAGTCGTAGATTCGGGACAGGGGGCCGCGAGACCCAGTACTTC
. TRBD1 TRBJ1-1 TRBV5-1 CASGTANTEAFF TGCGCCAGTGGGACAGCGAACACTGAAGCTTTCTTT
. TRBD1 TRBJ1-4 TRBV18 CASSPAGGSEKLFF TGTGCCAGCTCACCAGCAGGGGGCTCGGAAAAACTGTTTTTT
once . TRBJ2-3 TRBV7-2 CASSLVLRLGAADTQYF TGTGCCAGCAGCTTAGTTCTAAGACTAGGTGCCGCAGATACGCAGTATTTT
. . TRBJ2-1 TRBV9 CASSAYSGSNNEQFF TGTGCCAGCAGCGCATACTCCGGGTCTAACAATGAGCAGTTCTTC
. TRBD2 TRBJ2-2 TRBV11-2 CASSSSGTPTGELFF TGTGCCAGCAGCTCCAGCGGGACCCCTACCGGGGAGCTGTTTTTT
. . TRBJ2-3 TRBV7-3 CASSLTGDSTDTQYF TGTGCCAGCAGCTTAACAGGGGATAGCACAGATACGCAGTATTTT
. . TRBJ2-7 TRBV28 CASRGTASYEQYF TGTGCCAGCCGCGGCACTGCCTCCTACGAGCAGTACTTC
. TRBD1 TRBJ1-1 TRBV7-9 CASSFVQGVKTEAFF TGTGCCAGCAGCTTCGTTCAGGGGGTGAAGACTGAAGCTTTCTTT